These 30 T cell receptor beta chains share one sample of origin, sequenced in a study of CD8 T cells in Susac syndrome. Reverse transcription used roughly 0.5 to 1 ug RNA and random hexamers. TCRdb processed the immunoSEQ multiplex PCR reads anew with MiXCR; each CDR3 protein has one entry. The sample shows roughly 190,000 distinct CDR3 sequences, about 91% of them seen only once. The sequencing input was CD4+ T cells from PBMCs. Receptors were obtained from a human donor with Susac syndrome.

The chain combines TRBV10-3 with TRBJ1-1; D remains ambiguous. The CDR3 covers 12 residues. Germline CDR1 ENHRY, CDR2 SYGVKD. The ends were cut back, 2 bases at V and 5 bases at J, with 6 bases in the middle. CDR3 amino acids: CAISERMTEAFF. DNA for the CDR3: TGTGCCATCAGTGAGAGGATGACTGAAGCTTTCTTT.

This rearrangement joins TRBV19 to TRBJ1-6, with unresolved D. The germline V and J ends were trimmed by 4 bases and 9 bases, with 10 bases remaining between them. The CDR3 runs 13 residues. From germline, CDR1 is LNHDA and CDR2 SQIVND (reference sequence). CDR3 sequence: CASSSNSASPLHF. The DNA of the CDR3 is TGTGCCAGTAGTAGCAACTCCGCTTCACCCCTCCACTTT.

The rearrangement joins TRBV6-1 to TRBJ1-6; the D is unclear. Germline V gene sequence: CDR1 MNHNS, CDR2 SASEGT. V lost 6 bases to trimming and J lost 10 bases, with 22 bases between them. This CDR3 is built from 16 residues. CDR3: CASSQDLVPTNSPLHF. CDR3 sequence (DNA): TGTGCCAGCAGCCAAGACTTGGTCCCCACGAACTCACCCCTCCACTTT.

This clonotype was counted once. The chain has TRBV6-5 and TRBJ2-7; TRBD2 aligns across 12 bases. V trimming: 5 bases; J trimming: 6 bases; junction bases outside the gene matches: 8. CDR3 length equals 15 residues. Per germline, CDR1 MNHEY and CDR2 SVGAGI. CDR3 sequence: CASSRLAGDFSEQYF. CDR3 bases: TGTGCCAGCAGTAGACTAGCGGGAGATTTTTCCGAGCAGTACTTC.

In its sample, this clonotype was seen once. V usage is TRBV6-5 and J usage is TRBJ1-2; D is possibly TRBD1 (6 bases). The V gene's germline CDR1 is MNHEY and CDR2 SVGAGI. V was pared by 6 bases and J by 4 bases, with 15 bases between. The CDR3 totals 14 residues. CDR3 sequence (DNA): TGTGCCAGCAGACAGGACAGCGGATTCTATGGCTACACCTTC. Translation gives CASRQDSGFYGYTF.

This clonotype was counted once. In nucleotides, the CDR3 is TGTGCCAGCTCACCCGTCCAGCGGGACCCCAATGAGCAGTTCTTC. It translates to CASSPVQRDPNEQFF. J is TRBJ2-1 and V is TRBV18, with TRBD2 matching 7 bases. With 3 bases clipped from V and 6 bases from J, the junction kept 8 bases outside the gene matches. From germline, CDR1 is KGHSH and CDR2 LQKENI. The CDR3 totals 15 residues.

The rearrangement uses TRBV14 and TRBJ2-1; 13 bases are a match to TRBD2. Germline CDR1 is SGHDN and CDR2 is FVKESK. Trimming at V came to 4 bases and at J to 4 bases, leaving 4 bases not matched to a gene. The CDR3 contains 16 residues. CDR3 residues: CASSRGTSGAYNEQFF. CDR3 sequence (DNA): TGTGCCAGCAGCCGCGGGACTAGCGGGGCTTACAATGAGCAGTTCTTC.

This clonotype was seen a single time. J is TRBJ2-2 and V is TRBV19, with D uncertain. V was trimmed by 8 bases and J by 4 bases, leaving 14 bases between them. Per germline, CDR1 LNHDA and CDR2 SQIVND (reference sequence). The CDR3 consists of 14 residues. CDR3 loop: CASRWAVSTGELFF. The CDR3 DNA reads as TGTGCCAGTCGCTGGGCAGTCTCCACCGGGGAGCTGTTTTTT. The full variable domain, completed using reference TRBV19 and TRBJ2-2, is DGGITQSPKYLFRKEGQNVTLSCEQNLNHDAMYWYRQDPGQGLRLIYYSQIVNDFQKGDIAEGYSVSREKKESFPLTVTSAQKNPTAFYLCASRWAVSTGELFFGEGSRLTVL.

The CDR3 region is CAWGQGAADTQYF. The CDR3 coding sequence is TGTGCCTGGGGGCAGGGGGCCGCAGATACGCAGTATTTT. This chain connects TRBV30 to TRBJ2-3, with TRBD1 matching 8 bases. There are 13 residues in the CDR3. V lost 5 bases and J lost 4; bases outside the gene matches: 5. From germline, CDR1 is GTSNPN and CDR2 SVGIG (reference sequence).

The chain couples TRBV11-1 to TRBJ2-7, with D perhaps TRBD1 (6 bases). The germline gives CDR1 SGHAT, CDR2 FQDESV (reference sequence). This CDR3 has 16 residues. Trimming pared 5 bases from V and 2 bases from J, leaving 19 bases between. The CDR3 DNA follows: TGTGCCAGCAGCGCCCAGCCGGACAGAGGTCCCTACGAGCAGTACTTC. Translation gives CASSAQPDRGPYEQYF.

The chain uses TRBV10-3 and TRBJ2-7; possibly TRBD1 or TRBD2 for D (5 bases each). The CDR3 has 16 residues. V was trimmed by 1 base and J by 4 bases, leaving 17 bases between them. Germline V gene data show CDR1 as ENHRY and CDR2 as SYGVKD. The CDR3 protein is CAISEWDQTGLYEQYF. The CDR3 DNA follows: TGTGCCATCAGTGAGTGGGACCAAACCGGGTTGTACGAGCAGTACTTC.

The V and J genes are TRBV3-1 and TRBJ1-1; D unresolved. This CDR3 spans 13 amino acids. CDR1 and CDR2 from the germline V gene are LGHDT and YNNKEL (reference sequence). Trimming removed 8 bases at V and 0 bases at J, with 10 bases between. As DNA, the CDR3 is TGTGCCAGCTTCGACGGAGTGAACACTGAAGCTTTCTTT. As protein: CASFDGVNTEAFF.

Only a few counts were recorded for this clonotype. The chain has TRBV9 and TRBJ2-7; TRBD1 matches 8 bases. The J segment lost 0 bases and the V segment lost 4 bases, leaving 6 bases of the junction unmatched. There are 15 residues in the CDR3. The germline CDR1 and CDR2 sequences are SGDLS and YYNGEE. DNA for the CDR3: TGTGCCAGCAGCTCGGGGACAGGCATCTCCTACGAGCAGTACTTC. Residues: CASSSGTGISYEQYF. The complete variable domain, with remaining parts taken from reference TRBV9 and TRBJ2-7, reads DSGVTQTPKHLITATGQRVTLRCSPRSGDLSVYWYQQSLDQGLQFLIQYYNGEERAKGNILERFSAQQFPDLHSELNLSSLELGDSALYFCASSSGTGISYEQYFGPGTRLTVT.

The chain joins TRBV24-1 to TRBJ2-1, with D possibly matching TRBD1 (6 bases). Germline assignment: CDR1 KGHDR and CDR2 SFDVKD. The CDR3 has 13 residues. Trimming cost V 10 bases and J 3 bases, with 12 bases left between them. The CDR3 DNA sequence: TGTGCCACTCAGGGGATAGACTACAATGAGCAGTTCTTC. Amino acids: CATQGIDYNEQFF.

This clonotype appeared a few times. The V gene is TRBV20-1, the J gene TRBJ2-1, with D possibly being TRBD2 (5 bases). V shed 5 bases and J shed 0 bases, with 11 bases lying between them. Germline V gene sequence: CDR1 DFQATT, CDR2 SNEGSKA (reference sequence). There are 14 residues in the CDR3. In DNA, the CDR3 is TGCAGTGCTCGAGCGGTAAGCTCCTACAATGAGCAGTTCTTC. This sequence encodes CSARAVSSYNEQFF.

The gene calls are TRBV20-1 and TRBJ2-1, with a possible D match to TRBD1 (5 bases). CDR3 length equals 14 residues. Germline CDR1 and CDR2: DFQATT and SNEGSKA (reference sequence). The V and J ends lost 3 bases and 4 bases respectively, with 13 bases between them. CDR3 DNA: TGCAGTGCTAGTAAGGGGCCGGGTTACAATGAGCAGTTCTTC. Translation: CSASKGPGYNEQFF.

Concerning this clonotype: Compared with germline, one end of the junction differs, possibly owing to a read error. J is TRBJ2-5 and V is TRBV6-2 or TRBV6-3; 7 positions match TRBD1. The CDR3 length is 17 residues. Germline CDR1 reads MNHEY; CDR2 reads SVGEGT. In nucleotides, the CDR3 is TGTGCCAGCAGGAATGACAGGGCTCCTGAAAAGGTCGAGACCCAGCACTTC. This encodes CASRNDRAPEKVETQHF.

The rearrangement joins TRBV5-1 to TRBJ2-7; possibly TRBD1 or TRBD2 for D (6 bases each). This CDR3 is 16 amino acids long. Germline V gene data show CDR1 as SGHRS and CDR2 as YFSETQ. The V end was cut by 3 bases, the J end by 3 bases, with 19 bases between. CDR3 residues: CASSYRRGASYYEQYF. Here the CDR3 DNA reads TGCGCCAGCAGCTACCGGAGGGGGGCTTCGTACTACGAGCAGTACTTC.

This chain links TRBV6-2 or TRBV6-3 with TRBJ1-2; D uncertain. With 5 bases removed from V and 6 bases from J, the gap between germline ends came to 10 bases. This CDR3 has 12 residues. Germline assignment: CDR1 MNHEY and CDR2 SVGEGT. This chain's CDR3 is CASSPRRDGYTF. The CDR3 DNA is TGTGCCAGCAGTCCCCGGCGGGATGGCTACACCTTC.

As for this clonotype: At one of its ends the junction is not consistent with the germline gene, which may arise from a read error. The rearrangement links TRBV2 to TRBJ1-3; D uncertain. Germline V gene sequence: CDR1 SNHLY, CDR2 FYNNEI. CDR3 length: 10 residues. CDR3 residues: CASSGSTIYF. DNA for the CDR3: TGTGCCAGCAGTGGAAGCACCATATATTTT.

This chain joins TRBV5-6 and TRBJ1-5, with 10 bases aligning to TRBD1. The V gene's germline CDR1 is SGHDT and CDR2 YYEEEE. Trimming at V came to 0 bases and at J to 3 bases, leaving 12 bases not matched to a gene. The CDR3 runs to 19 residues. The CDR3 DNA reads as TGTGCCAGCAGCTTGGAGGACAGGGGGTTAGTAAAGGACAATCAGCCCCAGCATTTT. Protein sequence: CASSLEDRGLVKDNQPQHF.

The chain is built from TRBV28 and TRBJ2-3, with D perhaps matching TRBD1 or TRBD2 (5 bases each). V lost 4 bases to trimming and J lost 5 bases, with 10 bases between them. The CDR3 sequence is 13 residues long. Germline assignment: CDR1 MDHEN and CDR2 SYDVKM. CDR3 sequence (DNA): TGTGCCAGCAGTTCCGGGGCGAGAGATACGCAGTATTTT. This codes for CASSSGARDTQYF.

The chain carries TRBV27 and TRBJ2-1; TRBD2 matches 8 bases. Unmatched junction bases numbered 6, after V lost 5 bases and J lost 0 bases. Germline assignment: CDR1 MNHEY and CDR2 SMNVEV (reference sequence). The CDR3 sequence is 16 residues long. In DNA form, the CDR3 reads TGTGCCAGCAGTCGCACCGGGACTAGCTCCTACAATGAGCAGTTCTTC. It translates to CASSRTGTSSYNEQFF.

This clonotype appeared a single time. The rearrangement links TRBV28 to TRBJ1-5; 7 nucleotides align to TRBD1. This CDR3 has 15 residues. Germline V gene lookup returns CDR1 MDHEN and CDR2 SYDVKM. Unmatched junction bases numbered 9, after V lost 5 bases and J lost 5 bases. The CDR3 DNA reads TGTGCCAGCAGTCTCCCGGACAGGAGCTATCAGCCCCAGCATTTT. It translates to CASSLPDRSYQPQHF.

This rearrangement joins TRBV10-1 to TRBJ1-1; no clear D gene. Germline V gene lookup returns CDR1 WNHNN and CDR2 SYGVQD (reference sequence). The CDR3 has 13 residues. V lost 5 bases to trimming and J lost 1 base, with 8 bases between them. The CDR3 DNA reads TGCGCCAGCAGTAGGGATCCGAACACTGAAGCTTTCTTT. Protein: CASSRDPNTEAFF.

This clonotype has only a few counts. The germline gene is not matched at one end of the junction; a read error may be the cause. The chain uses TRBV7-9 and TRBJ1-3; D may be TRBD1 (5 bases). CDR1 SEHNR and CDR2 FQNEAQ come from the germline V gene (reference sequence). The CDR3 spans 13 residues. This CDR3 is CASSLGAGNTIYF. DNA for the CDR3: TGTGCCAGCAGTTTAGGGGCTGGAAACACCATATATTTT.

This sequence joins TRBV18 and TRBJ2-7, with 9 nucleotides matching TRBD1. Unmatched junction bases numbered 13, after V lost 3 bases and J lost 7 bases. The germline V gene has CDR1 KGHSH and CDR2 LQKENI. CDR3 length: 16 residues. The chain's CDR3 is CASSPPGTGLLREQYF. Written as DNA, the CDR3 is TGTGCCAGCTCACCTCCTGGGACAGGGTTATTACGTGAGCAGTACTTC.

CDR3 DNA: TGTGCCAGCAGTTTGATGCAGATGAACACTGAAGCTTTCTTT. It is translated as CASSLMQMNTEAFF. The gene calls are TRBV12-3 or TRBV12-4 and TRBJ1-1; D gene uncertain. CDR3 length equals 14 residues. Trimming pared 3 bases from V and 0 bases from J, leaving 8 bases between.

Only a few counts were recorded for this clonotype. The chain carries TRBV5-1 and TRBJ1-2, with D hard to call. The V gene's germline CDR1 is SGHRS and CDR2 YFSETQ. The CDR3 totals 14 residues. V dropped 4 bases and J dropped 3 bases, with 13 bases sitting between them. In nucleotides, the CDR3 is TGCGCCAGCAGCCCCGGCGGGTCGGACTATGGCTACACCTTC. Translating it yields CASSPGGSDYGYTF.

The chain joins TRBV5-1 to TRBJ1-1, with D uncertain. The CDR3 spans 15 residues. CDR1 and CDR2 from the germline V gene are SGHRS and YFSETQ. The V gene lost 0 bases and the J gene lost 4 bases, with 13 bases spanning the gap. The CDR3 is CASSLAPGSSTEAFF. In DNA form, the CDR3 reads TGCGCCAGCAGCTTGGCTCCGGGGTCTAGCACTGAAGCTTTCTTT.